This record looks at one TCR beta chain sequence and its context. What this receptor recognizes is not known. Base qualities are missing; no much larger clone stands one base away. This entry is derived from a study of blood T cell repertoires in COVID-19 (dated by TCRdb to 2018 to 2020). Notes on the research overall: Samples from collaborators originated in the United States, Italy and Spain and spanned both the acute and convalescent phases of COVID-19. The repertoires were released in a freely available public database intended as a resource for research on the immune response to SARS-CoV-2. Subjects who had been exposed to COVID-19, were actively infected with it, or had recovered from it provided the deeply sampled blood TCRbeta repertoires that made up the dataset. Nearly every sample came with metadata listing a de-identified subject ID, COVID-19 status, age in years and sex. The prospective study material was composed of cDNA or gDNA derived from T cells, B-cell-depleted T cells, or PBMCs. Where available, HLA class I and class II types were taken from metadata supplied by the sample provider and were not determined by assay-based typing. Samples came from the ongoing ImmuneRACE study (first 160 participants) plus 1,254 subjects from 6 global collaborators. Findings and caveats that apply to the study as a whole: The amount of clinical and demographic metadata varied by source and participant and was provided uncurated.

TCRbeta CDR3 regions were amplified from genomic DNA using the immunoSEQ Assay, a bias-controlled multiplex PCR. The authors processed their data as follows. Within the assay, amplification of reference gene primers was used to estimate how many nucleated cells each sample contained. Sequence reads were collapsed and filtered to measure the absolute abundance of every unique TCRbeta CDR3 rearrangement. For each sample, productive Simpson clonality was calculated as the square root of Simpson's diversity index across productive rearrangements. The table was pulled from immuneACCESS by TCRdb, which kept in-frame rearrangements only. Such tables lose some clones; where checked, under half of the loss comes from unresolved V genes, and the rest has no known cause. D and trimming come from the DNA, and the V and J calls and clone size come from that table. Within this sample are about 670,000 clones, with 85% to 90% of them counted one time only. The ten largest account for 0.2% to 0.3% of the sample.

According to the germline V gene, CDR1 reads MGHRA and CDR2 reads YSYEKL. From V the trimming removes 4 bases and from J it removes 0 bases, while the gene matches leave 3 bases of the junction unaccounted for. From cysteine to phenylalanine, the CDR3 is 14 amino acids long. Solely the CDR3 DNA is kept, with 42 bases framed from the first base. Each collaborating institution followed its own protocols to collect whole blood in K2EDTA tubes. For TCRbeta analysis, collaborators shipped samples as frozen whole blood, isolated PBMCs, or DNA extracted from either of those sample types. This receptor was identified in a woman aged 18-35 years with acute or convalescent COVID-19. The sequenced sample was peripheral blood. This sequence uses TRBV4-1 and TRBJ2-7, and 7 junctional nucleotides match TRBD1. CDR3 sequence: CASSPGQVSYEQYF. The nucleotides read TGCGCCAGCAGCCCCGGACAGGTCTCCTACGAGCAGTACTTC.